A single sample gave rise to the 22 T cell receptor beta chains below, sequenced in a study of blood T cell repertoires in COVID-19. Method: immunoSEQ multiplex PCR; TCRdb's copy keeps in-frame clones and lacks some. The sample comprises about 37,000 clones, 85% to 90% of which are singletons, and under 65% rests with the top ten. Sequenced material: peripheral blood. These receptors originate from a man in his sixties or seventies with acute or convalescent COVID-19.

This clone was found once. The chain carries TRBV27 and TRBJ2-7; 13 bases fit TRBD2. The CDR3 contains 20 residues. Germline CDR1 MNHEY, CDR2 SMNVEV (reference sequence). After removal of 4 bases from V and 8 bases from J, the junction contained 23 bases not matched to a gene. The chain's CDR3 is CASSSPLSRTSGSPSPQQYF. The CDR3 DNA is TGTGCCAGCAGTTCCCCTCTCTCTCGGACTAGCGGGAGTCCAAGCCCTCAGCAGTACTTC.

The CDR3, as DNA: TGTGCCAGCAGCCAAGACCTAGCGGGTGAGCAGTTCTTC. It specifies CASSQDLAGEQFF. V usage is TRBV3-1 (or the pseudogene TRBV3-2) and J usage is TRBJ2-1; 8 bases align to TRBD2. CDR3 length equals 13 residues. V trimming: 0 bases; J trimming: 9 bases; junction bases outside the gene matches: 1. CDR1 and CDR2 (germline): LGHDT, YNNKEL (reference sequence).

The V and J genes are TRBV7-8 and TRBJ1-2; D may be TRBD1 (5 bases). The CDR3 extends over 13 amino acids. V lost 10 bases and J lost 0, with 12 bases in between. The germline V gene has CDR1 SGHVS and CDR2 FQNEAQ. This CDR3 reads CATGGTANYGYTF. The CDR3 bases are TGTGCCACCGGAGGGACGGCTAACTATGGCTACACCTTC.

The V and J genes are TRBV10-3 and TRBJ1-1; a possible D gene is TRBD1 (6 bases). Germline V gene data show CDR1 as ENHRY and CDR2 as SYGVKD. V was shortened by 5 bases and J by 5 bases, with 9 bases between the two germline ends. This CDR3 region has 12 residues. CDR3 in amino acids: CAISKQGTEAFF. CDR3 nucleotide sequence: TGTGCCATCAGTAAACAGGGTACTGAAGCTTTCTTT.

The chain employs TRBV30 and TRBJ1-1; D is undetermined. V lost 5 bases, J lost 3 bases, and 13 bases lay in between. Germline CDR1 and CDR2: GTSNPN and SVGIG (reference sequence). The CDR3 is 13 amino acids. The CDR3 DNA is TGTGCCTGGGCGAACAACCAGTACACTGAAGCTTTCTTT. Its protein product is CAWANNQYTEAFF.

The genes are TRBV3-1 (or the pseudogene TRBV3-2) and TRBJ1-3; D gene ambiguous. V dropped 2 bases and J dropped 0 bases, with 8 bases sitting between them. Germline V CDR1 and CDR2: LGHDT, YNNKEL (reference sequence). The CDR3 totals 15 residues. CDR3 in DNA: TGTGCCAGCAGCCAAACCTGGGCCTCTGGAAACACCATATATTTT. As protein: CASSQTWASGNTIYF.

CDR3 sequence reads: CSGGQWTDGYTF. Written as DNA, the CDR3 is TGCAGCGGAGGACAGTGGACAGATGGCTACACCTTC. The chain joins TRBV29-1 to TRBJ1-2; D perhaps matches TRBD1 (6 bases). V lost 7 bases and J lost 6, with 15 bases in between. The germline V gene encodes CDR1 SQVTM and CDR2 ANQGSEA. The CDR3 length is 12 residues.

V gene TRBV5-1 combines with J gene TRBJ2-3; TRBD2 agrees at 8 bases. V trimming: 1 base; J trimming: 4 bases; junction bases outside the gene matches: 5. The CDR3 runs 15 residues. Germline-derived CDR1 and CDR2 are SGHRS and YFSETQ. The CDR3: CASSLNPGGPDTQYF. CDR3 nucleotide sequence: TGCGCCAGCAGCTTGAACCCGGGAGGGCCAGATACGCAGTATTTT. Together with reference TRBV5-1 and TRBJ2-3, the CDR3 gives the full variable domain: KAGVTQTPRYLIKTRGQQVTLSCSPISGHRSVSWYQQTPGQGLQFLFEYFSETQRNKGNFPGRFSGRQFSNSRSEMNVSTLELGDSALYLCASSLNPGGPDTQYFGPGTRLTVL.

In this sample, this clone turned up a few times. The CDR3 region is CASSFGPGGYGNTIYF. Written as DNA, the CDR3 is TGCGCCAGCAGCTTCGGCCCCGGGGGTTATGGAAACACCATATATTTT. The chain employs TRBV5-1 and TRBJ1-3; D is possibly TRBD1 (5 bases). The CDR3 length is 16 residues. V lost 2 bases to trimming and J lost 3 bases, with 15 bases between them. Germline V gene data show CDR1 as SGHRS and CDR2 as YFSETQ.

The chain carries TRBV7-9 and TRBJ1-2; D is possibly TRBD1 (6 bases). Germline lookup yields CDR1 SEHNR and CDR2 FQNEAQ (reference sequence). V was trimmed by 5 bases and J by 0 bases, leaving 13 bases between them. There are 15 residues in the CDR3. CDR3 region: CASSRTVPPNYGYTF. CDR3 coding DNA: TGTGCCAGCAGCCGGACAGTTCCGCCTAACTATGGCTACACCTTC.

The rearrangement uses TRBV30 and TRBJ2-7; 9 bases are a match to TRBD1. Losses at the gene ends were 3 bases for V and 5 bases for J; bases not matched to a gene: 14. Germline V gene sequence: CDR1 GTSNPN, CDR2 SVGIG (reference sequence). The CDR3 runs to 16 residues. The CDR3 loop is CAWRTARGQGRNEQYF. The CDR3 DNA reads as TGTGCCTGGAGAACAGCCCGGGGACAGGGTCGCAACGAGCAGTACTTC. Looking up the rest from reference TRBV30 and TRBJ2-7 gives the full variable domain: SQTIHQWPATLVQPVGSPLSLECTVEGTSNPNLYWYRQAAGRGLQLLFYSVGIGQISSEVPQNLSASRPQDRQFILSSKKLLLSDSGFYLCAWRTARGQGRNEQYFGPGTRLTVT.

This chain links TRBV7-8 with TRBJ2-7, with 8 bases lining up with TRBD2. The trim removed 2 bases at V and 5 bases at J, leaving 11 bases unmatched. CDR1 SGHVS and CDR2 FQNEAQ come from the germline V gene. The CDR3 sequence is 16 residues long. As DNA, the CDR3 is TGTGCCAGCAGCTTATTGGAATCGGGGGGGGCTCACGAGCAGTACTTC. The encoded protein is CASSLLESGGAHEQYF.

The chain uses TRBV7-2 and TRBJ2-5; the D gene is possibly TRBD2 (6 bases). The CDR3 has 14 amino acids. Germline CDR1 is SGHTA and CDR2 is FQGNSA. V dropped 3 bases and J dropped 5 bases, with 13 bases sitting between them. The CDR3 region is CASSLDGRQETQYF. The CDR3 DNA is TGTGCCAGCAGCTTGGACGGGAGACAGGAGACCCAGTACTTC.

V is TRBV5-4 and J is TRBJ2-1; D perhaps matches TRBD1 (6 bases). The CDR3 covers 13 residues. Germline assignment: CDR1 SGHNT and CDR2 YYREEE (reference sequence). V shed 3 bases and J shed 10 bases, with 14 bases lying between them. The CDR3 bases are TGTGCCAGCAGCTGGGAGAACAGGGACGAGCAGTTCTTC. The encoded protein is CASSWENRDEQFF.

This clone has only one observation. This chain uses TRBV5-4 with TRBJ1-2; D is unclear. The germline V and J ends were trimmed by 0 bases and 8 bases, with 14 bases remaining between them. CDR3 length: 14 amino acids. CDR1 is SGHNT and CDR2 is YYREEE in the germline V gene (reference sequence). The CDR3 loop is CASSLEGGNGGYTF. CDR3 nucleotides: TGTGCCAGCAGCTTGGAGGGCGGGAACGGAGGCTACACCTTC.

This CDR3 reads CASSGRGEAFF. The CDR3 nucleotides read TGCGCCAGCAGTGGCCGGGGTGAAGCTTTCTTT. The chain has TRBV10-2 and TRBJ1-1; no reliable D call. Germline V lookup: CDR1 WSHSY, CDR2 SAAADI. The CDR3 totals 11 residues. Trimming removed 4 bases from V and 7 bases from J, with 7 bases in between.

The chain carries TRBV4-2 and TRBJ1-4; unclear D gene. Germline V gene lookup returns CDR1 LGHNA and CDR2 YNFKEQ. The length of the CDR3 is 15 residues. V gave up 0 bases and J gave up 5 bases, with 10 bases separating them. The CDR3 bases are TGTGCCAGCAGCCAAGAACTCGGGTCAAATGAAAAACTGTTTTTT. It translates to CASSQELGSNEKLFF.

J is TRBJ2-2 and V is TRBV5-1; TRBD2 might be the D (6 bases). The CDR3 runs to 17 residues. V was trimmed by 4 bases and J by 1 base, leaving 17 bases between them. Germline CDR1 reads SGHRS; CDR2 reads YFSETQ. For the CDR3, the DNA is TGCGCCAGCAGCCCGAGGAGGGGAACTCTGAACACCGGGGAGCTGTTTTTT. Amino acid sequence: CASSPRRGTLNTGELFF.

This chain uses TRBV30 with TRBJ1-2, with 7 bases aligning to TRBD1. Trimming at V came to 1 base and at J to 4 bases, leaving 0 bases not matched to a gene. Germline CDR1 is GTSNPN and CDR2 is SVGIG (reference sequence). This CDR3 comprises 12 residues. Here the CDR3 DNA reads TGTGCCTGGAGTGGACAGGGCTATGGCTACACCTTC. This sequence encodes CAWSGQGYGYTF.

This chain connects TRBV9 to TRBJ2-1; D might be TRBD1 (5 bases). Trimming removed 2 bases from V and 6 bases from J, with 12 bases in between. CDR1 SGDLS and CDR2 YYNGEE come from the germline V gene. The CDR3 is made up of 14 amino acids. CDR3 coding DNA: TGTGCCAGCAGCGTCCAAGGGGATGGCAATGAGCAGTTCTTC. As protein: CASSVQGDGNEQFF.

This chain joins TRBV20-1 and TRBJ2-7; perhaps TRBD2 as D (6 bases). V lost 4 bases to trimming and J lost 4 bases, with 8 bases between them. The CDR3 has 11 amino acids. In germline, CDR1 is DFQATT, CDR2 SNEGSKA (reference sequence). CDR3 region: CSATREYEQYF. In DNA, the CDR3 is TGCAGTGCTACCCGGGAGTACGAGCAGTACTTC.

This chain joins TRBV6-4 and TRBJ2-2; TRBD2 agrees at 10 bases. Germline-derived CDR1 and CDR2 are MRHNA and SNTAGT. After removal of 5 bases from V and 9 bases from J, the junction contained 9 bases not matched to a gene. The CDR3 loop spans 15 amino acids. Here the CDR3 reads CASSRSSGSRRELFF. The DNA of the CDR3 is TGTGCCAGCAGTCGGTCTAGCGGGAGTCGGAGGGAGCTGTTTTTT.